These 23 T cell receptor beta chains were sequenced from one sample in a study of T cell changes during pregnancy in multiple sclerosis. Sequenced by immunoSEQ multiplex PCR; TCRdb stores in-frame clones only, minus some. This repertoire shows over 20,000 clones, over 75% found once; its top ten account for 6% to 8.5%. The specimen was CD8+ T cells from peripheral blood mononuclear cells, collected after pregnancy. These receptors all stem from a female donor with multiple sclerosis, enrolled in a pregnancy study.

The chain carries TRBV2 and TRBJ1-5; D is unclear. This CDR3 spans 11 amino acids. Trimming took 1 base from V and 9 from J, leaving 4 bases between them. Germline lookup yields CDR1 SNHLY and CDR2 FYNNEI. The CDR3 protein is CASSEGGPQHF. The CDR3, as DNA: TGTGCCAGCAGTGAAGGAGGGCCCCAGCATTTT.

The chain employs TRBV11-2 and TRBJ2-7; TRBD1 might be the D (6 bases). Trimming shortened V by 5 bases and J by 2 bases, and 13 bases separated the two germline ends. The germline gives CDR1 SGHAT, CDR2 FQNNGV. The CDR3 runs 14 residues. The CDR3 protein is CASSLGTLPYEQYF. Here the CDR3 DNA reads TGTGCCAGCAGCCTCGGGACACTTCCCTACGAGCAGTACTTC.

This clone was seen a single time. CDR3 sequence reads: CSGRDTIEAFF. In DNA form, the CDR3 reads TGCAGCGGCCGGGACACTATAGAAGCTTTCTTT. The chain combines TRBV29-1 with TRBJ1-1; D may be TRBD1 (6 bases). V lost 7 bases, J lost 8 bases, and 14 bases lay in between. Germline-derived CDR1 and CDR2 are SQVTM and ANQGSEA. This CDR3 is built from 11 residues.

The V call is TRBV11-2, the J call TRBJ2-2, with 9 bases lining up with TRBD1. V lost 5 bases, J lost 2 bases, and 6 bases stayed unmatched. Germline lookup yields CDR1 SGHAT and CDR2 FQNNGV. This CDR3 is 16 amino acids long. The CDR3 sequence: CASSSWDRDNTGELFF. CDR3 nucleotide sequence: TGTGCCAGCAGCAGCTGGGACAGGGACAACACCGGGGAGCTGTTTTTT. Using reference TRBV11-2 and TRBJ2-2 for the parts outside the CDR3, the full variable domain is EAGVAQSPRYKIIEKRQSVAFWCNPISGHATLYWYQQILGQGPKLLIQFQNNGVVDDSQLPKDRFSAERLKGVDSTLKIQPAKLEDSAVYLCASSSWDRDNTGELFFGEGSRLTVL.

The chain uses TRBV7-3 and TRBJ2-1; D is undetermined. The CDR3 is 16 residues long. Germline-derived CDR1 and CDR2 are SGHTA and FQGTGA. V gave up 1 base and J gave up 4 bases, with 14 bases separating them. Here the CDR3 reads CASSLISGDYYNEQFF. The CDR3 nucleotides read TGTGCCAGCAGCTTAATTTCCGGTGATTATTACAATGAGCAGTTCTTC.

The V and J genes are TRBV19 and TRBJ2-1; 10 bases are shared with TRBD2. Germline V gives CDR1 LNHDA, CDR2 SQIVND (reference sequence). The junction had 5 bases not matched to a gene; V was cut back by 3 bases and J by 6 bases. The CDR3 is 15 residues long. In DNA, the CDR3 is TGTGCCAGTAGTATCGGGCTAGCGGGAGCCAATGAGCAGTTCTTC. As protein: CASSIGLAGANEQFF.

The chain carries TRBV25-1 and TRBJ2-2, with D maybe TRBD1 (6 bases). V was pared by 2 bases and J by 6 bases, with 13 bases between. The length of the CDR3 is 15 residues. Germline V gene sequence: CDR1 MGHDK, CDR2 SYGVNS. DNA for the CDR3: TGTGCCAGCAGTGAACACAACAGGGACGCCGGGGAGCTGTTTTTT. Translation: CASSEHNRDAGELFF.

V is TRBV27 and J is TRBJ2-2; 9 bases agree with TRBD1. The V and J ends lost 7 bases and 3 bases, in that order; junction bases with no gene match: 12. The CDR3 has 17 amino acids. Germline V gene data show CDR1 as MNHEY and CDR2 as SMNVEV (reference sequence). CDR3 DNA sequence: TGTGCCAGCACCCACTTTCCGGGACAGGGCGACACCGGGGAGCTGTTTTTT. It is translated as CASTHFPGQGDTGELFF.

The chain is built from TRBV6-1 and TRBJ1-2; D is possibly TRBD1 (6 bases). Per the germline V gene, CDR1 is MNHNS and CDR2 is SASEGT. This CDR3 region has 14 residues. Trimming left V 6 bases short and J 2 bases short, with 13 bases between. CDR3 region: CASRRRDKNYGYTF. CDR3 coding DNA: TGTGCCAGCAGACGCCGGGACAAGAACTATGGCTACACCTTC.

The rearrangement uses TRBV7-9 and TRBJ2-1, with 7 bases that match TRBD1. The V and J ends lost 2 bases and 9 bases, in that order; junction bases with no gene match: 4. This CDR3 region has 13 residues. From germline, CDR1 is SEHNR and CDR2 FQNEAQ (reference sequence). Here the CDR3 reads CASSLLGGGEQFF. The CDR3 DNA follows: TGTGCCAGCAGCTTACTAGGGGGCGGTGAGCAGTTCTTC.

This chain joins TRBV11-2 and TRBJ1-4; 10 bases agree with TRBD1. V shed 5 bases and J 6 bases; nucleotides not matched to a gene: 3. This CDR3 is built from 14 residues. CDR1 and CDR2 from the germline V gene are SGHAT and FQNNGV. The CDR3 here is CASSPGQGYEKLFF. The CDR3 region has the DNA TGTGCCAGCAGCCCGGGACAGGGGTATGAAAAACTGTTTTTT.

The rearrangement uses TRBV18 and TRBJ2-4; 7 bases agree with TRBD2. J lost 3 bases, V lost 1 base, and 6 bases had no gene match. This CDR3 spans 16 amino acids. From germline, CDR1 is KGHSH and CDR2 LQKENI. The CDR3 loop reads CASSPQGGYVKNIQYF. The CDR3 nucleotides read TGTGCCAGCTCACCACAGGGAGGGTATGTCAAAAACATTCAGTACTTC.

The CDR3 sequence is CASWSTDIFLYEQYF. The CDR3 region has the DNA TGTGCCAGCTGGTCGACAGATATCTTTCTCTACGAGCAGTACTTC. V usage is TRBV5-5 and J usage is TRBJ2-7; the D gene is possibly TRBD1 (5 bases). This CDR3 region has 15 residues. Germline lookup yields CDR1 SGHKS and CDR2 YYEKEE (reference sequence). V lost 7 bases to trimming and J lost 3 bases, with 20 bases between them.

This clone was observed a handful of times. This chain uses TRBV5-6 with TRBJ1-1; TRBD1 might be the D (5 bases). The CDR3 runs to 15 residues. Germline lookup yields CDR1 SGHDT and CDR2 YYEEEE. Trimming removed 1 base at V and 1 base at J, with 11 bases between. The CDR3 reads CASSLLGEGNTEAFF. The CDR3 DNA is TGTGCCAGCAGCTTGCTAGGGGAGGGGAACACTGAAGCTTTCTTT.

V and J are TRBV13 and TRBJ2-1; D not resolved. Looked up from germline, CDR1 is PRHDT and CDR2 is FYEKMQ (reference sequence). Trimming took off 5 bases at V and 0 bases at J, with 11 bases between the two ends. The CDR3 length is 15 residues. The CDR3 bases are TGTGCCAGCAGCCCGCGCCTGAGCTCCTACAATGAGCAGTTCTTC. Protein product: CASSPRLSSYNEQFF.

The V call is TRBV9, the J call TRBJ2-1, with TRBD1 identical over 7 bases. The CDR3 is 15 amino acids. Trimming at V came to 1 base and at J to 1 base, leaving 2 bases not matched to a gene. CDR1 and CDR2 from the germline V gene are SGDLS and YYNGEE. The chain's CDR3 is CASSVRDSSYNEQFF. CDR3 sequence (DNA): TGTGCCAGCAGCGTACGGGACAGTTCCTACAATGAGCAGTTCTTC.

J is TRBJ2-2 and V is TRBV7-2; tentatively, D is TRBD2 (7 bases). The CDR3 runs 15 residues. CDR1 SGHTA and CDR2 FQGNSA come from the germline V gene. V was pared by 1 base and J by 8 bases, with 14 bases between. The CDR3, as DNA: TGTGCCAGCAGCTTAGGACTTGGGGGGGCAGGGGAGCTGTTTTTT. It yields the protein CASSLGLGGAGELFF.

The chain recombines TRBV27 with TRBJ1-5; 7 positions match TRBD1. The germline V gene encodes CDR1 MNHEY and CDR2 SMNVEV (reference sequence). CDR3 length: 15 amino acids. Germline trimming cut 5 bases from V and 1 base from J; bases unmatched to any gene: 5. CDR3 amino acids: CASSPRGNSNQPQHF. As DNA, the CDR3 is TGTGCCAGCAGTCCCAGGGGGAACAGCAATCAGCCCCAGCATTTT.

This chain connects TRBV2 to TRBJ2-1, with 9 bases matching TRBD1. The CDR3 is made up of 14 amino acids. V shed 9 bases, J shed 7 bases, and the junction held 10 bases outside the gene matches. CDR1 and CDR2 from the germline V gene are SNHLY and FYNNEI. CDR3: CASRNRGPLNEQFF. In nucleotides, the CDR3 is TGTGCCAGTAGGAACAGGGGGCCATTAAATGAGCAGTTCTTC. Supplemented by reference TRBV2 and TRBJ2-1, the full variable domain reads EPEVTQTPSHQVTQMGQEVILRCVPISNHLYFYWYRQILGQKVEFLVSFYNNEISEKSEIFDDQFSVERPDGSNFTLKIRSTKLEDSAMYFCASRNRGPLNEQFFGPGTRLTVL.

This clone is labeled as medium-sized. The chain combines TRBV4-3 with TRBJ2-4; possible D gene TRBD2, 5 bases. Germline V gene sequence: CDR1 LGHNA, CDR2 YSLEER. Trimming cost V 0 bases and J 1 base, with 13 bases left between them. This CDR3 is 17 amino acids long. This CDR3 reads CASSQDSGSGAKNIQYF. DNA for the CDR3: TGCGCCAGCAGCCAAGATTCGGGGAGTGGGGCCAAAAACATTCAGTACTTC.

The gene calls are TRBV5-5 and TRBJ1-2; 10 nucleotides align to TRBD1. Germline V lookup: CDR1 SGHKS, CDR2 YYEKEE (reference sequence). The CDR3 consists of 14 residues. The ends lost 4 bases at V and 2 bases at J; junction bases unmatched: 2. The CDR3 nucleotides read TGTGCCAGCAGCCTGGGACAGGGGAACTATGGCTACACCTTC. As protein: CASSLGQGNYGYTF.

The V gene is TRBV15, the J gene TRBJ2-1; TRBD1 matches at 8 bases. CDR1 and CDR2 (germline): LNHNV, YYDKDF (reference sequence). The CDR3 has 14 amino acids. Trimming took 5 bases from V and 4 from J; bases not matched to a gene: 4. CDR3 sequence: CATSHGQGYNEQFF. In DNA form, the CDR3 reads TGTGCCACCAGCCATGGACAGGGTTACAATGAGCAGTTCTTC.

The V gene is TRBV4-1, the J gene TRBJ2-1; no reliable D call. Germline loops: CDR1 MGHRA, CDR2 YSYEKL. CDR3 length: 15 residues. V was trimmed by 3 bases and J by 0 bases, leaving 9 bases between them. The CDR3 nucleotides are TGCGCCAGCAGCCAGCAATATAGCTCCTACAATGAGCAGTTCTTC. As protein: CASSQQYSSYNEQFF.